A few counts support the clone carrying this T cell receptor beta chain. The CDR3 has 13 residues. V was pared by 6 bases and J by 8 bases, with 16 bases between. Germline V gene lookup returns CDR1 DFQATT and CDR2 SNEGSKA (reference sequence). Template switching supplied a universal primer site; unique molecular identifiers were carried on the cDNA. TCRdb processed the 5' RACE reads anew with MiXCR; each CDR3 protein has one entry. The sample lists some 500,000 distinct CDR3 sequences, 9.5% to 10% occurring once. This sample is drawn from a study of identical twins. Healthy Caucasian individuals made up all the donors. In addition, the sample was reused for a study of yellow fever vaccine responses in identical twins. From that paper: Reportedly, twins showed a vaccine T cell response that looked partly convergent and partly personalized.

The sequenced sample consisted of PBMCs. This TCR was recovered from a woman between 18 and 29 years old in good health. The chain couples TRBV20-1 to TRBJ1-4, with unresolved D. For the CDR3, the DNA is TGCAGTGCCCCGGACCCCTCTGGGGAAAAACTGTTTTTT. Translation gives CSAPDPSGEKLFF.